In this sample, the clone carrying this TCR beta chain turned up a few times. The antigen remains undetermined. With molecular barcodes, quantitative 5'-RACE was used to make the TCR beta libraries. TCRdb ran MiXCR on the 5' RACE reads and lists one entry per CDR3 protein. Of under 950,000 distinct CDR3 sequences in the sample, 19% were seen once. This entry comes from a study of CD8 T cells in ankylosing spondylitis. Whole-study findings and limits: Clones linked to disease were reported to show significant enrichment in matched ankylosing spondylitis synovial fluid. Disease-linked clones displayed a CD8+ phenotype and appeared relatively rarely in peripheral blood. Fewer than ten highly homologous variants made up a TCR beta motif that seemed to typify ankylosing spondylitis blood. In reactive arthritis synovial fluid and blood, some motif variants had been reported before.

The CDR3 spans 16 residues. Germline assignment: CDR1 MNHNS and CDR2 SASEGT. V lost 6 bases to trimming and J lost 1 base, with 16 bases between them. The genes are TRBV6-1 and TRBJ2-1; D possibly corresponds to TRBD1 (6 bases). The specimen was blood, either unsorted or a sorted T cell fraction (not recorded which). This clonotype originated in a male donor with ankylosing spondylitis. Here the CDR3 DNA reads TGTGCCAGCAGAACTTCGCGTACAGGGTCCTACAATGAGCAGTTCTTC. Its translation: CASRTSRTGSYNEQFF.